Shown below are 14 T cell receptor beta chains from a single sample sequenced in a study of blood T cell repertoires in COVID-19. TCRdb keeps only in-frame clones here, not all; method: immunoSEQ multiplex PCR. The sample carries 200,000 to 250,000 clones, approximately 84% recorded once. The sequenced material came from peripheral blood. These receptors were collected from a man in his forties or fifties with acute or convalescent COVID-19.

V and J are TRBV6-2 or TRBV6-3 and TRBJ2-5, with 8 bases lining up with TRBD2. Germline CDR1 reads MNHEY; CDR2 reads SVGEGT. The V and J ends lost 2 bases and 1 base, in that order; junction bases with no gene match: 6. This CDR3 has 16 residues. The CDR3: CASSYQRGRIQETQYF. As DNA, the CDR3 is TGTGCCAGCAGTTACCAGCGGGGGAGAATCCAAGAGACCCAGTACTTC.

The chain has TRBV10-3 and TRBJ1-1, with D perhaps matching TRBD1 (6 bases). Trimming removed 7 bases at V and 0 bases at J, with 18 bases between. The CDR3 runs 16 residues. Germline CDR1 reads ENHRY; CDR2 reads SYGVKD. As DNA, the CDR3 is TGTGCCATCAAGCCTGGGGGCGGCAGGGTGAACACTGAAGCTTTCTTT. It specifies CAIKPGGGRVNTEAFF.

The rearrangement uses TRBV27 and TRBJ2-1; perhaps TRBD1 as D (6 bases). V lost 4 bases and J 0 bases, leaving 10 bases between the germline ends. This CDR3 contains 15 residues. Germline CDR1 and CDR2: MNHEY and SMNVEV (reference sequence). CDR3 in amino acids: CASSSQGSSYNEQFF. The CDR3 DNA sequence: TGTGCCAGCAGTTCACAGGGAAGCTCCTACAATGAGCAGTTCTTC.

This clone showed up just a few times. The V gene is TRBV5-1, the J gene TRBJ1-6; D gene unclear. The CDR3 spans 14 residues. CDR1 and CDR2 (germline): SGHRS, YFSETQ. The V and J ends lost 4 bases and 10 bases respectively, with 15 bases between them. In DNA, the CDR3 is TGCGCCAGCAGCAGGGAGGGTAGGAGCTCACCCCTCCACTTT. Protein product: CASSREGRSSPLHF.

The chain carries TRBV30 and TRBJ1-4; D unclear. The CDR3 spans 13 residues. Germline-derived CDR1 and CDR2 are GTSNPN and SVGIG (reference sequence). V lost 3 bases and J lost 4, with 9 bases in between. CDR3 residues: CAWRGGGNEKLFF. CDR3 nucleotides: TGTGCCTGGAGAGGCGGAGGTAATGAAAAACTGTTTTTT. Combining the CDR3 with reference TRBV30 and TRBJ1-4 gives the whole variable domain SQTIHQWPATLVQPVGSPLSLECTVEGTSNPNLYWYRQAAGRGLQLLFYSVGIGQISSEVPQNLSASRPQDRQFILSSKKLLLSDSGFYLCAWRGGGNEKLFFGSGTQLSVL.

V gene TRBV19 combines with J gene TRBJ1-6; TRBD1 agrees at 9 bases. The ends lost 4 bases at V and 14 bases at J; junction bases unmatched: 9. Looked up from germline, CDR1 is LNHDA and CDR2 is SQIVND (reference sequence). This CDR3 is built from 14 residues. CDR3 region: CASSTSGTGSALHF. CDR3 DNA: TGTGCCAGTAGTACCTCCGGGACAGGGTCGGCCCTCCACTTT.

Remarks on this clone: Other DNA sequences within the sample encode an identical CDR3. The V call is TRBV3-1 (or the pseudogene TRBV3-2), the J call TRBJ2-7; 7 bases agree with TRBD1. With V trimmed by 6 bases and J by 4 bases, 9 bases remained unmatched. Germline lookup yields CDR1 LGHDT and CDR2 YNNKEL (reference sequence). The length of the CDR3 is 14 residues. For the CDR3, the DNA is TGTGCCAGCAGTTTACCGGGACAGTCATACGAGCAGTACTTC. Its translation is CASSLPGQSYEQYF.

V and J are TRBV7-9 and TRBJ1-1; weak D call: TRBD1 (5 bases). The CDR3 extends over 13 amino acids. The germline V gene encodes CDR1 SEHNR and CDR2 FQNEAQ (reference sequence). V lost 1 base and J lost 8, with 11 bases in between. CDR3 DNA: TGTGCCAGCAGCTTAGTGGGGGGGTTCGAAGCTTTCTTT. This sequence encodes CASSLVGGFEAFF.

The rearrangement uses TRBV7-9 and TRBJ2-3; TRBD2 is a possible D gene (6 bases). The V end was cut by 5 bases, the J end by 4 bases, with 16 bases between. The CDR3 sequence is 15 residues long. Germline-derived CDR1 and CDR2 are SEHNR and FQNEAQ (reference sequence). DNA for the CDR3: TGTGCCAGCAGCCCTTGGAGGGGATCCGCAGATACGCAGTATTTT. Residues: CASSPWRGSADTQYF.

The rearrangement joins TRBV5-1 to TRBJ2-1; 9 bases are a match to TRBD2. The CDR3 is 16 amino acids. J lost 6 bases, V lost 4 bases, and 11 bases had no gene match. Germline V CDR1 and CDR2: SGHRS, YFSETQ. CDR3 protein: CASSPGRGGGANEQFF. The CDR3 nucleotides are TGCGCCAGCAGCCCGGGGCGGGGGGGCGGCGCCAATGAGCAGTTCTTC.

The V and J genes are TRBV2 and TRBJ1-5, with 7 positions matching TRBD1. Germline CDR1 and CDR2: SNHLY and FYNNEI. V lost 6 bases and J lost 5; bases outside the gene matches: 7. This CDR3 has 14 residues. CDR3 DNA sequence: TGTGCCAGCAGCGACAGGGCTAGGCATCAGCCCCAGCATTTT. This translates into CASSDRARHQPQHF.

The chain joins TRBV27 to TRBJ1-3; weak D call: TRBD1 (5 bases). Germline CDR1 is MNHEY and CDR2 is SMNVEV (reference sequence). Trimming cost V 0 bases and J 0 bases, with 9 bases left between them. The CDR3 runs to 16 residues. The CDR3 is CASSLSGPSSGNTIYF. CDR3 DNA: TGTGCCAGCAGTTTATCGGGGCCGAGCTCTGGAAACACCATATATTTT.

This rearrangement joins TRBV4-1 to TRBJ2-6; tentative D call: TRBD1 (5 bases). Per the germline V gene, CDR1 is MGHRA and CDR2 is YSYEKL. Trimming left V 0 bases short and J 4 bases short, with 16 bases between. The CDR3 consists of 18 residues. The CDR3 sequence: CASSQEHGTGYGANVLTF. The CDR3 DNA reads as TGCGCCAGCAGCCAAGAGCACGGAACAGGATACGGGGCCAACGTCCTGACTTTC.

The rearrangement uses TRBV3-1 (or the pseudogene TRBV3-2) and TRBJ1-2, with D perhaps TRBD1 (6 bases). Germline V gene lookup returns CDR1 LGHDT and CDR2 YNNKEL (reference sequence). This CDR3 is built from 13 residues. Trimming pared 3 bases from V and 11 bases from J, leaving 16 bases between. The CDR3 loop is CASSHENRDAYTF. CDR3 DNA sequence: TGTGCCAGCAGCCACGAGAACAGGGACGCATACACCTTC.